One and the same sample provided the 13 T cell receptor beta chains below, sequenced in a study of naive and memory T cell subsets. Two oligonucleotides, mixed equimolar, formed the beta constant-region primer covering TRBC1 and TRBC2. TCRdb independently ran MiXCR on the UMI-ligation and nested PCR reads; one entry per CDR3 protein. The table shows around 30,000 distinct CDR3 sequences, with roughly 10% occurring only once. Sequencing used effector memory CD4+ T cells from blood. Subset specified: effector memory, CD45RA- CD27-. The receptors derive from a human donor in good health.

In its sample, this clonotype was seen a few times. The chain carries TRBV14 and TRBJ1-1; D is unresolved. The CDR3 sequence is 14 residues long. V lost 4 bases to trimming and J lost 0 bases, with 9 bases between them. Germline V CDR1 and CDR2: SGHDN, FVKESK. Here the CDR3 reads CASSLPGLNTEAFF. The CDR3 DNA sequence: TGTGCCAGCAGCCTTCCCGGGCTGAACACTGAAGCTTTCTTT. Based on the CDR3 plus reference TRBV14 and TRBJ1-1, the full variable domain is EAGVTQFPSHSVIEKGQTVTLRCDPISGHDNLYWYRRVMGKEIKFLLHFVKESKQDESGMPNNRFLAERTGGTYSTLKVQPAELEDSGVYFCASSLPGLNTEAFFGQGTRLTVV.

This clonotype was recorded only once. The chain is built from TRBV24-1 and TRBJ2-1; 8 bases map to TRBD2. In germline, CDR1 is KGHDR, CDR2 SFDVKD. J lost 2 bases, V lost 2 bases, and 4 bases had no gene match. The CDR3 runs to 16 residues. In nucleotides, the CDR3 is TGTGCCACCAGTGATTCGGGTAGCGGGACCTACAATGAGCAGTTCTTC. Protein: CATSDSGSGTYNEQFF.

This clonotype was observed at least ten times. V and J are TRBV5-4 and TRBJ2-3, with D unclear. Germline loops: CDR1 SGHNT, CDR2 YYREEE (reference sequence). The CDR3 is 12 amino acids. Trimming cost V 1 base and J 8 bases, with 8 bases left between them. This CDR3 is CASSLSDLTQYF. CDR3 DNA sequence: TGTGCCAGCAGCTTGAGTGACCTTACGCAGTATTTT.

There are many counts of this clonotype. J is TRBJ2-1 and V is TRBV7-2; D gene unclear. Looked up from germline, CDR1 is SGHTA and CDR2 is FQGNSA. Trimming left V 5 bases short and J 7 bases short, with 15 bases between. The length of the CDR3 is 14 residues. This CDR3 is CASSPPPSLNEQFF. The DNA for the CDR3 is TGTGCCAGCAGCCCCCCCCCCAGTTTAAATGAGCAGTTCTTC.

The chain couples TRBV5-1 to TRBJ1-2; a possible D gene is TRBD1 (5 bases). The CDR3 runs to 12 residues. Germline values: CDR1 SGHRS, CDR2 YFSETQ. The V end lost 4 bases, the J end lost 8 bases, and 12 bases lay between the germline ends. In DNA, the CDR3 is TGCGCCAGCAGCATAGGACAAGGAGGCTACACCTTC. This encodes CASSIGQGGYTF.

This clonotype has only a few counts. CDR3 amino acids: CASSRQRLLNGYTF. The CDR3 nucleotides are TGTGCCAGCAGTCGCCAGAGACTTCTCAATGGCTACACCTTC. This chain connects TRBV12-3 or TRBV12-4 to TRBJ1-2; D uncertain. The ends were cut back, 5 bases at V and 6 bases at J, with 16 bases in the middle. CDR3 length: 14 amino acids.

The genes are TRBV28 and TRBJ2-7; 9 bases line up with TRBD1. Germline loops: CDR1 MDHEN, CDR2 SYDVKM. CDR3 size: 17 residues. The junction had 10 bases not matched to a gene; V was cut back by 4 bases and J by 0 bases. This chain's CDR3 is CASSSVFGTGSSYEQYF. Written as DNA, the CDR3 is TGTGCCAGCAGTTCCGTCTTTGGGACAGGGAGCTCCTACGAGCAGTACTTC.

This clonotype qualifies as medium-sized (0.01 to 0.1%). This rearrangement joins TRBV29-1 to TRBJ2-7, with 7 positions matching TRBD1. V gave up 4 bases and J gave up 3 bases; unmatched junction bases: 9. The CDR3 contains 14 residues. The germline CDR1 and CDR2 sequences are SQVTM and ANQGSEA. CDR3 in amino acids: CSVVRTGKSYEQYF. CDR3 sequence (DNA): TGCAGCGTTGTCAGGACAGGAAAAAGCTACGAGCAGTACTTC.

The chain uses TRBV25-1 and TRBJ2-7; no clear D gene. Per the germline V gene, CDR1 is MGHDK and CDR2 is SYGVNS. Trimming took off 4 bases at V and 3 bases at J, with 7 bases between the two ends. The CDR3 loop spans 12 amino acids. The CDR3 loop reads CASSATIYEQYF. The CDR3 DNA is TGTGCCAGCAGTGCAACCATCTACGAGCAGTACTTC.

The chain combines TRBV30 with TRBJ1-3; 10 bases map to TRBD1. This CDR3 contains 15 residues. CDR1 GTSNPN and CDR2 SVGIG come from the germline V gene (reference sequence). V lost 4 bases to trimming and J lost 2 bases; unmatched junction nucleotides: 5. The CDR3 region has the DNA TGTGCCTGGACCCGGGACAGGGGAACTGGAAACACCATATATTTT. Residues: CAWTRDRGTGNTIYF. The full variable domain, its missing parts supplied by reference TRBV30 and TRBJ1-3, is SQTIHQWPATLVQPVGSPLSLECTVEGTSNPNLYWYRQAAGRGLQLLFYSVGIGQISSEVPQNLSASRPQDRQFILSSKKLLLSDSGFYLCAWTRDRGTGNTIYFGEGSWLTVV.

Here the CDR3 DNA reads TGTGCCATCACCTGGGGACAGTCGAACACTGAAGCTTTCTTT. This translates into CAITWGQSNTEAFF. This chain connects TRBV6-1 to TRBJ1-1, with 7 bases matching TRBD1. V gave up 10 bases and J gave up 1 base; unmatched junction bases: 9. Germline loops: CDR1 MNHNS, CDR2 SASEGT. The CDR3 is made up of 14 amino acids.

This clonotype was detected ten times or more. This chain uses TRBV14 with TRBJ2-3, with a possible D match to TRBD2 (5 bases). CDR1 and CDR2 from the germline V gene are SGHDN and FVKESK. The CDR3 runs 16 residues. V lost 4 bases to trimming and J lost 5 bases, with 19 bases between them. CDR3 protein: CASSPASASRGDTQYF. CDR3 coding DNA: TGTGCCAGCAGCCCAGCCTCGGCTAGCCGAGGAGATACGCAGTATTTT.

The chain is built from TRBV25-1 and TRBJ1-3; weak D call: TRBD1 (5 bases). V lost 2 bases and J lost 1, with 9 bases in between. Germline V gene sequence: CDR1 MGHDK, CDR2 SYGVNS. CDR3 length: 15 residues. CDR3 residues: CASSEGGGSGNTIYF. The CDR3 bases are TGTGCCAGCAGTGAAGGGGGAGGTTCTGGAAACACCATATATTTT.